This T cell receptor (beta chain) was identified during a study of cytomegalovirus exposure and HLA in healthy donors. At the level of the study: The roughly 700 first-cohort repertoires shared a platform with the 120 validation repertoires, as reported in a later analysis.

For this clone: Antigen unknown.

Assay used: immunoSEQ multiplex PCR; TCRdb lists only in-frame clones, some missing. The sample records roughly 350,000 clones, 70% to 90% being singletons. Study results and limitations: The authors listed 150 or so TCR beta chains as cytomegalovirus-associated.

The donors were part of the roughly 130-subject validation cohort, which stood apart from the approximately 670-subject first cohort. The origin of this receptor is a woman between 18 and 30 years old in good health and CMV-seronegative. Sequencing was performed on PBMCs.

Here the CDR3 reads CASSPTGSSGANVLTF. In nucleotides, the CDR3 is TGTGCCAGCTCACCAACAGGCAGCTCTGGGGCCAACGTCCTGACTTTC. The gene calls are TRBV18 and TRBJ2-6; the D gene is possibly TRBD1 (5 bases). Germline V CDR1 and CDR2: KGHSH, LQKENI. The ends were cut back, 2 bases at V and 0 bases at J, with 8 bases in the middle. This CDR3 contains 16 residues.